The 25 T cell receptor beta chains below come from one sample, sequenced in a study of CD8+ T cells in alopecia areata. Extracted RNA was reverse transcribed into cDNA, the sequencing template. Only in-frame clones appear in the TCRdb table, and some are missing; sequencing was by immunoSEQ multiplex PCR. The top ten clones hold approximately 0.5% of a sample with some 210,000 clones, approximately 61% of them seen once. Sequenced material: CD4+ T cells sorted from blood, taken at week 0. These receptors were taken from a human donor with alopecia areata.

This clone was seen a single time. The chain has TRBV5-1 and TRBJ1-1, with TRBD1 matching 7 bases. This CDR3 region has 15 residues. Germline loops: CDR1 SGHRS, CDR2 YFSETQ. The ends lost 5 bases at V and 5 bases at J; junction bases unmatched: 12. CDR3 bases: TGCGCCAGCAGTGATACAGGGGAGGATTGGACTGAAGCTTTCTTT. Translation gives CASSDTGEDWTEAFF.

V is TRBV5-5 and J is TRBJ1-2; D is unresolved. The CDR3 spans 13 residues. Germline V gene data show CDR1 as SGHKS and CDR2 as YYEKEE (reference sequence). Deletions cut 4 bases from V and 2 bases from J, with 9 bases between. CDR3: CASSPRENYGYTF. The CDR3 region has the DNA TGTGCCAGCAGCCCTAGGGAGAACTATGGCTACACCTTC. Combining the CDR3 with reference TRBV5-5 and TRBJ1-2 gives the whole variable domain DAGVTQSPTHLIKTRGQQVTLRCSPISGHKSVSWYQQVLGQGPQFIFQYYEKEERGRGNFPDRFSARQFPNYSSELNVNALLLGDSALYLCASSPRENYGYTFGSGTRLTVV.

The gene calls are TRBV4-2 and TRBJ2-1; D ambiguous. There are 14 residues in the CDR3. Trimming removed 5 bases from V and 1 base from J, with 9 bases in between. Germline loops: CDR1 LGHNA, CDR2 YNFKEQ. The CDR3 region is CASSSAPSYNEQFF. CDR3 in DNA: TGTGCCAGCAGCTCGGCGCCTTCCTACAATGAGCAGTTCTTC.

The sample holds a few counts of this clone. This chain joins TRBV29-1 and TRBJ2-2; a weak D match, TRBD2 (7 bases). With 6 bases removed from V and 2 bases from J, the gap between germline ends came to 16 bases. The CDR3 consists of 15 residues. Germline loops: CDR1 SQVTM, CDR2 ANQGSEA. This chain's CDR3 is CSVVLGGLNTGELFF. For the CDR3, the DNA is TGCAGCGTCGTTCTCGGGGGGCTAAACACCGGGGAGCTGTTTTTT.

The chain employs TRBV6-5 and TRBJ2-5; 8 bases fit TRBD1. This CDR3 contains 14 residues. Germline CDR1 and CDR2: MNHEY and SVGAGI. The junction had 7 bases not matched to a gene; V was cut back by 6 bases and J by 4 bases. CDR3 nucleotide sequence: TGTGCCAGCAGCCCCAGGGGGCTGGGAGAGACCCAGTACTTC. As protein: CASSPRGLGETQYF.

This clone was detected only a few times. The chain combines TRBV29-1 with TRBJ1-2; TRBD1 is a possible D gene (6 bases). This CDR3 is built from 13 residues. With 6 bases removed from V and 2 bases from J, the gap between germline ends came to 13 bases. Germline V gene sequence: CDR1 SQVTM, CDR2 ANQGSEA. CDR3 in DNA: TGCAGCGTCTACCGGACAGCAAACTATGGCTACACCTTC. It specifies CSVYRTANYGYTF.

The chain recombines TRBV2 with TRBJ1-2; D is undetermined. CDR1 is SNHLY, CDR2 FYNNEI, per germline. The V end was cut by 6 bases, the J end by 3 bases, with 11 bases between. The CDR3 totals 13 residues. The CDR3: CASRFDGYYGYTF. The DNA of the CDR3 is TGTGCCAGCAGGTTCGACGGATACTATGGCTACACCTTC.

The chain couples TRBV4-1 to TRBJ1-1; D remains unclear. Germline V lookup: CDR1 MGHRA, CDR2 YSYEKL. The V and J ends lost 1 base and 0 bases respectively, with 6 bases between them. The CDR3 is made up of 14 amino acids. This CDR3 is CASSQGVMNTEAFF. The CDR3 DNA sequence: TGCGCCAGCAGCCAAGGGGTCATGAACACTGAAGCTTTCTTT.

V usage is TRBV29-1 and J usage is TRBJ1-4; D is possibly TRBD1 (5 bases). Trimming took off 5 bases at V and 7 bases at J, with 14 bases between the two ends. The V gene's germline CDR1 is SQVTM and CDR2 ANQGSEA. This CDR3 has 13 amino acids. The CDR3: CSVSGRGSEKLFF. The CDR3 DNA sequence: TGCAGCGTTTCAGGAAGGGGAAGTGAAAAACTGTTTTTT. The full variable domain, in which reference TRBV29-1 and TRBJ1-4 provide the parts outside the CDR3, is SAVISQKPSRDICQRGTSLTIQCQVDSQVTMMFWYRQQPGQSLTLIATANQGSEATYESGFVIDKFPISRPNLTFSTLTVSNMSPEDSSIYLCSVSGRGSEKLFFGSGTQLSVL.

This clone has just a few counts. This sequence joins TRBV5-1 and TRBJ1-1; TRBD1 matches 8 bases. The germline V gene encodes CDR1 SGHRS and CDR2 YFSETQ. The trim removed 1 base at V and 7 bases at J, leaving 6 bases unmatched. This CDR3 region has 14 residues. The CDR3 DNA is TGCGCCAGCAGCTTGCCGGGACAGGCTGGTGAAGCTTTCTTT. Residues: CASSLPGQAGEAFF.

This clone appeared a few times. The V and J genes are TRBV2 and TRBJ1-3, with 7 bases matching TRBD1. Germline V lookup: CDR1 SNHLY, CDR2 FYNNEI. The CDR3 length is 16 residues. V lost 5 bases to trimming and J lost 1 base; unmatched junction nucleotides: 8. The DNA of the CDR3 is TGTGCCAGCAGTTATACGACAGGGCCTTCTGGAAACACCATATATTTT. This sequence encodes CASSYTTGPSGNTIYF.

The rearrangement links TRBV29-1 to TRBJ2-3, with unresolved D. V shed 5 bases and J shed 1 base, with 16 bases lying between them. This CDR3 spans 15 amino acids. Germline CDR1 is SQVTM and CDR2 is ANQGSEA. CDR3 in amino acids: CSVKTLGLGTDTQYF. DNA for the CDR3: TGCAGCGTTAAAACACTCGGGCTGGGCACAGATACGCAGTATTTT.

J is TRBJ1-2 and V is TRBV5-1; D gene ambiguous. In germline, CDR1 is SGHRS, CDR2 YFSETQ. V dropped 0 bases and J dropped 2 bases, with 11 bases sitting between them. The CDR3 loop spans 15 amino acids. CDR3 in amino acids: CASSLVTGGNYGYTF. CDR3 DNA: TGCGCCAGCAGCTTGGTGACGGGTGGGAACTATGGCTACACCTTC.

This chain connects TRBV5-6 to TRBJ2-1, with unresolved D. Germline CDR1 is SGHDT and CDR2 is YYEEEE. The CDR3 totals 15 residues. Trimming shortened V by 3 bases and J by 10 bases, and 20 bases separated the two germline ends. Written as DNA, the CDR3 is TGTGCCAGCAGCTCCGGCCCCAGGACCTCCAAGGAGCAGTTCTTC. It translates to CASSSGPRTSKEQFF.

The chain combines TRBV29-1 with TRBJ2-3, with D perhaps matching TRBD2 (5 bases). V lost 6 bases and J lost 7, with 17 bases in between. The germline gives CDR1 SQVTM, CDR2 ANQGSEA. The CDR3 spans 13 residues. CDR3 residues: CSVEGSVVNTQYF. Here the CDR3 DNA reads TGCAGCGTCGAGGGTAGTGTTGTAAATACGCAGTATTTT.

This chain links TRBV9 with TRBJ2-3; D is undetermined. Trimming pared 0 bases from V and 0 bases from J, leaving 8 bases between. The CDR3 is 15 amino acids. Germline assignment: CDR1 SGDLS and CDR2 YYNGEE. In DNA form, the CDR3 reads TGTGCCAGCAGCGTAGCTGGAGTGAGCACAGATACGCAGTATTTT. This codes for CASSVAGVSTDTQYF.

This sequence joins TRBV25-1 and TRBJ1-2; D is possibly TRBD1 (6 bases). CDR3 size: 15 residues. Trimming took off 4 bases at V and 4 bases at J, with 16 bases between the two ends. Per germline, CDR1 MGHDK and CDR2 SYGVNS. CDR3 sequence (DNA): TGTGCCAGCAGTGCCCAGGGGAGGTTAAGCTATGGCTACACCTTC. As protein: CASSAQGRLSYGYTF.

The chain combines TRBV9 with TRBJ2-6, with TRBD1 matching over 7 bases. Germline V gene lookup returns CDR1 SGDLS and CDR2 YYNGEE. This CDR3 has 18 residues. The V gene end was trimmed by 4 bases and the J gene end by 2 bases; junction bases not matched to a gene: 12. The chain's CDR3 is CASSPGMTGWPGANVLTF. Here the CDR3 DNA reads TGTGCCAGCAGCCCTGGTATGACAGGGTGGCCTGGGGCCAACGTCCTGACTTTC.

The chain employs TRBV9 and TRBJ2-6; maybe TRBD1 (5 bases). CDR1 SGDLS and CDR2 YYNGEE come from the germline V gene. The CDR3 length is 15 residues. Trimming pared 2 bases from V and 0 bases from J, leaving 6 bases between. CDR3 residues: CASSVTGSGANVLTF. CDR3 DNA: TGTGCCAGCAGCGTTACAGGCTCTGGGGCCAACGTCCTGACTTTC.

This sequence joins TRBV4-1 and TRBJ1-5, with 7 nucleotides matching TRBD1. The CDR3 contains 18 residues. The trim removed 0 bases at V and 5 bases at J, leaving 13 bases unmatched. The germline V gene encodes CDR1 MGHRA and CDR2 YSYEKL. In DNA, the CDR3 is TGCGCCAGCAGCCAAGACCTCCTCTTGGGACAGATTTATCAGCCCCAGCATTTT. Amino acid sequence: CASSQDLLLGQIYQPQHF.

The rearrangement joins TRBV11-2 to TRBJ1-5; D may be TRBD1 (5 bases). The germline CDR1 and CDR2 sequences are SGHAT and FQNNGV. The CDR3 consists of 15 residues. The V and J ends lost 3 bases and 0 bases respectively, with 9 bases between them. In DNA, the CDR3 is TGTGCCAGCAGCTTTGACGGGGCTAGCAATCAGCCCCAGCATTTT. This encodes CASSFDGASNQPQHF.

The rearrangement joins TRBV6-5 to TRBJ1-5; D unresolved. The germline V gene encodes CDR1 MNHEY and CDR2 SVGAGI. The CDR3 has 15 amino acids. Trimming left V 4 bases short and J 0 bases short, with 10 bases between. CDR3 sequence (DNA): TGTGCCAGCAGTTGGTCAGCTTATAGCAATCAGCCCCAGCATTTT. Amino acids: CASSWSAYSNQPQHF.

The chain joins TRBV29-1 to TRBJ1-1, with D perhaps TRBD1 (5 bases). The V end was cut by 3 bases, the J end by 10 bases, with 15 bases between. Germline V lookup: CDR1 SQVTM, CDR2 ANQGSEA. The CDR3 totals 12 residues. This CDR3 is CSVEIQAGGAFF. The CDR3 region has the DNA TGCAGCGTTGAGATACAGGCCGGAGGAGCTTTCTTT. The full variable domain, its missing parts supplied by reference TRBV29-1 and TRBJ1-1, is SAVISQKPSRDICQRGTSLTIQCQVDSQVTMMFWYRQQPGQSLTLIATANQGSEATYESGFVIDKFPISRPNLTFSTLTVSNMSPEDSSIYLCSVEIQAGGAFFGQGTRLTVV.

The chain employs TRBV2 and TRBJ2-6, with no clear D. Trimming removed 9 bases at V and 0 bases at J, with 9 bases between. The CDR3 is made up of 14 amino acids. Germline CDR1 and CDR2: SNHLY and FYNNEI. CDR3 sequence: CARRTASGANVLTF. CDR3 nucleotide sequence: TGTGCCAGAAGGACGGCCTCTGGGGCCAACGTCCTGACTTTC.

The chain uses TRBV7-9 and TRBJ2-1; D unclear. The CDR3 extends over 11 amino acids. Trimming took off 2 bases at V and 8 bases at J, with 4 bases between the two ends. The germline V gene has CDR1 SEHNR and CDR2 FQNEAQ (reference sequence). The CDR3 DNA reads TGTGCCAGCAGCTTAAATGATGAGCAGTTCTTC. Translating it yields CASSLNDEQFF.